This T cell receptor beta chain was identified in a study of long-term antiretroviral therapy in people with HIV. Broader study findings: CDR3 length ranges were narrower in HIV repertoires than in controls. Information on adherence, resistance and therapy changes was unavailable. Dating from about 2003 to 2018, the blood was possibly obtained under older ART regimens.

In each sample, roughly 1-11 million cryopreserved PBMC were present before DNA extraction. The germline V gene has CDR1 SGHTA and CDR2 FQGNSA. The ends lost 4 bases at V and 2 bases at J; junction bases unmatched: 4. The CDR3 is made up of 15 amino acids. As for this clone: Its antigen is currently unknown.

Assay version v3.0 of immunoSEQ was used, and it was run at survey level. Here immunoSEQ multiplex PCR was the method, and the copy in TCRdb shows in-frame clones only, minus some. The sample comprises 19,000 or so clones, about four fifths of which are singletons, and approximately 7.7% rests with the top ten. The sequencing used unsorted PBMCs, collected 0.9 years after starting antiretroviral therapy. The receptor's source is a man between 18 and 35 years old with HIV. The V call is TRBV7-2, the J call TRBJ2-5; 10 bases align to TRBD1. CDR3 nucleotide sequence: TGTGCCAGCAGCTGGTCGGGACAGGGGCAAGAGACCCAGTACTTC. It translates to CASSWSGQGQETQYF.